A selection of T cell receptor beta chains follows, all from one sample in a study of T cell responses to AZD1222 COVID-19 vaccine. Assay used: immunoSEQ multiplex PCR; TCRdb lists only in-frame clones, some missing. The sample includes tens of thousands of clones, roughly 85% of them seen just once. The sequencing here drew on peripheral blood, taken 28 days after the second AZD1222 dose. The receptors originated from an adult who received the AZD1222 COVID-19 vaccine. The CDR3 runs from the conserved cysteine through the conserved F or W.

j_gene	len	v_gene	CDR3aa
TRBJ1-5	15	TRBV6-5	CASSLGQGAFQPQHF
TRBJ2-2	19	TRBV19	CASSNSMGPGLPPSGELFF
TRBJ1-3	14	TRBV6-5	CASSYTEAGNTIYF
TRBJ2-1	15	TRBV6-5	CASSTGLPGADEQFF
TRBJ1-3	13	TRBV29-1	CSVMTGTGNTIYF
TRBJ1-5	14	TRBV13	CASSLKGEGQPQHF
TRBJ2-7	14	TRBV9	CASSYSTGFYEQYF
TRBJ1-2	12	TRBV6-5	CASTQGPLGYTF
TRBJ1-1	14	TRBV3-1/TRBV3-2	CASSQGQTNTEAFF
TRBJ2-3	17	TRBV15	CATRRAGTSGHTDTQYF
TRBJ1-1	14	TRBV6-4	CASSPYLWDTEAFF
TRBJ2-1	14	TRBV7-2	CASSLQGIDNEQFF
TRBJ2-5	16	TRBV3-1/TRBV3-2	CASSLTTSGGRETQYF
TRBJ2-7	10	TRBV2	CASSTYEQYF
TRBJ2-2	13	TRBV7-3	CASSRGLVGELFF
TRBJ2-7	15	TRBV6-5	CASSYGGARSYEQYF
TRBJ1-2	15	TRBV27	CASRGGTGFDRGYTF
TRBJ2-7	13	TRBV12-3/TRBV12-4	CASGRDSSYEQYF
TRBJ1-3	16	TRBV3-1/TRBV3-2	CASSPRDRVAGNTIYF
TRBJ1-5	17	TRBV5-8	CASSSRDGIYSNQPQHF
TRBJ1-3	13	TRBV24-1	CATLIRTADTIYF
TRBJ2-7	15	TRBV6-5	CASTDRQGPSYEQYF
TRBJ2-1	12	TRBV7-2	CASSPEFFEQFF
TRBJ2-2	15	TRBV30	CAWTAGGRNTGELFF
TRBJ2-1	15	TRBV2	CASSEGQVFANEQFF
TRBJ2-5	16	TRBV7-9	CATTPQPAGGQETQYF
TRBJ2-5	14	TRBV5-1	CASSLEQLQETQYF
TRBJ2-5	13	TRBV7-6	CASAFSTAETQYF
TRBJ1-6	15	TRBV6-5	CASRSDNSYNSPLHF
TRBJ2-1	15	TRBV19	CASSIGSGSYNEQFF
TRBJ2-5	17	TRBV5-4	CASSLAGGQGPQETQYF
TRBJ2-1	15	TRBV30	CALTSGRALYNEQFF
TRBJ2-1	10	TRBV28	CASSFREQFF
TRBJ2-7	16	TRBV18	CASSPLVGASSYEQYF
TRBJ2-7	14	TRBV19	CASSMTGGIGEQYF
TRBJ1-2	13	TRBV5-4	CASSLLGARGYTF
TRBJ2-7	13	TRBV13	CASSPRSPIEQYF
TRBJ2-1	17	TRBV29-1	CSVEFHLAGGSYNEQFF
TRBJ2-3	14	TRBV28	CASSLEGSSDTQYF
TRBJ1-2	13	TRBV5-1	CASSLGQIYGYTF
TRBJ2-7	15	TRBV2	CASSEQGTPSYEQYF
TRBJ2-6	14	TRBV28	CASSPPSGANVLTF